This record covers a single TCR beta chain. Its antigen remains unidentified. Per-nucleotide qualities are absent, and no much larger clonotype sits a single base away. The trial excluded patients who had a history of autoimmune disease or were on systemic immunosuppression. Peripheral blood for TCR sequencing was drawn from every dose cohort at baseline, at cycle 4 day 1 and at cycle 7 day 1. The samples were taken from a phase I, first-in-human, multicenter, open-label dose-escalation trial of ivuxolimab. Adults with locally advanced or metastatic melanoma, renal cell, hepatocellular, or head and neck squamous cell carcinoma were enrolled in the trial. CD4+ and CD8+ T cells were sorted separately from peripheral blood before TCR sequencing. This entry belongs to a study of OX40 agonist ivuxolimab in advanced cancers. Concerning the study at large: The costimulatory receptor OX40 (CD134) was targeted by ivuxolimab, a fully human IgG2 agonistic monoclonal antibody. Three dose-escalation patients achieved partial responses, one with hepatocellular carcinoma and two with cutaneous melanoma. The monotherapy dose-escalation portion (N ≈ 55 patients) of the phase I ivuxolimab trial is reported in the paper. Peripheral TCRbeta sequencing aimed to test whether ivuxolimab altered TCR sequence diversity and caused clonal T-cell expansion. The dose-escalation cohort was almost 85% male with a mean age of approximately 60 years, ranging from 23 to 79. Prior anti-PD-1, anti-PD-L1 or anti-CTLA-4 therapy was permitted, and checkpoint inhibitors had been received by about two fifths of dose-escalation patients. Of the approximately 50 dose-escalation patients, hepatocellular carcinoma was present in some 19, melanoma in roughly 15, renal cell carcinoma in 9 and head and neck cancer in 9. Intravenous ivuxolimab was administered to patients every 2 weeks at six dose levels: 0.01, 0.1, 0.3, 1.5, 3 and 10 mg/kg.

What the authors observed across the whole study: Which antigens the clonally expanded peripheral T cells were specific for was not determined. At doses from 0.1 to 3.0 mg/kg, clonal expansion was seen in both CD4+ and CD8+ blood T cells between baseline and week 6. Low levels of normalized T-cell clonal expansion were also seen in some nonresponding patients. In the 0.1-3.0 mg/kg groups, partial responders had among the lowest normalized peripheral clonal expansion, particularly in CD8+ T cells. On average, CD8+ T cells showed more expanded clones than CD4+ T cells after ivuxolimab.

Looking up the germline V gene yields CDR1 MNHNS and CDR2 SASEGT. V and J lose 2 bases and 2 bases, and a span of 10 bases separates them. The CDR3 sequence holds 14 residues, the cysteine and phenylalanine included. Only the CDR3 DNA stays, 42 bases, in frame from base 1. Genomic DNA was isolated from the sorted cells so that the TCRbeta CDR3 region could be sequenced. TCRbeta CDR3 regions were sequenced using the immunoSEQ Assay. Imported from immuneACCESS, the table was reduced by TCRdb to in-frame sequences with V and J called. These copies leave out some clones; in studies compared against another copy, an unresolved V gene accounts for under half, and the cause of the remainder is not known. A total of tens of thousands of clones appear in this sample, about 93% of them only once. In total, the top ten clones hold around 4.2% of the sample.

The TCR sequence derives from an adult with an advanced solid tumor such as melanoma, head and neck, liver or kidney cancer. The rearrangement joined TRBV6-1 to TRBJ2-7; the best D guess is TRBD1, with 6 bases matching. The sequencing here drew on CD4+ or CD8+ T cells sorted from blood, taken in a trial of the OX40 agonist ivuxolimab. The DNA reads TGTGCCAGCAGTGAAAGGGGGAACACCTACGAGCAGTACTTC. Protein translation: CASSERGNTYEQYF.